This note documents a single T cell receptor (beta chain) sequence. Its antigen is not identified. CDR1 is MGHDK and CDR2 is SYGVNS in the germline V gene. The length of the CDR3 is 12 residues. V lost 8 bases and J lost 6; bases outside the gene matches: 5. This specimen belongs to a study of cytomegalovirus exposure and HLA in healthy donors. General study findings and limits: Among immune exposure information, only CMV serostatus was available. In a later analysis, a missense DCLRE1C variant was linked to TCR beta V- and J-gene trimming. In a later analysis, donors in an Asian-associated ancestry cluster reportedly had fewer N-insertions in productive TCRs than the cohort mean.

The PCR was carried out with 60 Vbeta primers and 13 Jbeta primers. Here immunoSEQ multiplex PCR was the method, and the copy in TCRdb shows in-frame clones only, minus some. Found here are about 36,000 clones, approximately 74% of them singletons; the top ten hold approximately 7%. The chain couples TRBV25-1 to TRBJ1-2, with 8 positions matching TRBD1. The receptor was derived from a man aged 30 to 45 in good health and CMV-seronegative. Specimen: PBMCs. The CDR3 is CASRQQGDGYTF. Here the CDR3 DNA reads TGTGCCAGCCGACAACAGGGGGATGGCTACACCTTC.